This T cell receptor (beta chain) was sequenced in a study of lymphopenia after photon versus proton radiotherapy. Overall study findings and caveats: Relative stability marked proton patients; photon patients lost diversity and naive cells. Post-nadir TCR diversity decline inversely tracked overall survival among those who died.

Concerning this clone: Its specificity is unknown.

Sequencing was performed with immunoSEQ multiplex PCR; in TCRdb, only in-frame clones are kept and a portion is missing. The table shows roughly 150,000 clones, with roughly nine tenths occurring only once. Germline V gene data show CDR1 as WSHSY and CDR2 as SAAADI. V gave up 7 bases and J gave up 5 bases, with 15 bases separating them. The CDR3 spans 13 residues. Sample: peripheral blood, taken from a patient treated with photon-based radiotherapy. This clonotype originated in a man aged 45-60 years with gastric cancer. The chain employs TRBV10-2 and TRBJ2-7; perhaps TRBD1 as D (5 bases). CDR3 DNA sequence: TGCGCCAGCACTTTGACAGTACAAAACGAGCAGTACTTC. Its protein is CASTLTVQNEQYF.